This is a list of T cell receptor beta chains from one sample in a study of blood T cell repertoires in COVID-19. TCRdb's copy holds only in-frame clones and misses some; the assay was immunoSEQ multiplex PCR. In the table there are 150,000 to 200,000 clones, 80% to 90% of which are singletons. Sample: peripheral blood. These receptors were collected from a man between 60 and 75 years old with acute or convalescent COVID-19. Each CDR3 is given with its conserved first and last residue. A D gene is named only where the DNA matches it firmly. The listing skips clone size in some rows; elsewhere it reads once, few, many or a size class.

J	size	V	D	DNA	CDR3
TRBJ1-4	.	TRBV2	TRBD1	TGTGCCAGCAGTGCTGGGAGGGACAGGGAAAAACTGTTTTTT	CASSAGRDREKLFF
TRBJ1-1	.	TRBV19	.	TGTGCCAGTAGTATACGAGCCAGCGGTACTGAAGCTTTCTTT	CASSIRASGTEAFF
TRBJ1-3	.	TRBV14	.	TGTGCCAGCAGCCTCAGCTCTGGAAACACCATATATTTT	CASSLSSGNTIYF
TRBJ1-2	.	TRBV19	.	TGTGCCAGTAGTTCTCCCCCCGAACGTCGGGGCTACACCTTC	CASSSPPERRGYTF
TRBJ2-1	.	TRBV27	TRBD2	TGTGCCAGCAGTTTGTACTCTAGAGCGGGAGATGAGCAGTTCTTC	CASSLYSRAGDEQFF
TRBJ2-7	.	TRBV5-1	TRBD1	TGCGCCAGCAGCTCCACAGGGGGCCCTTACTCCTACGAGCAGTACTTC	CASSSTGGPYSYEQYF
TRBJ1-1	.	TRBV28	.	TGTGCCAGCAGTTCTCCCGCCAGGCAGGGGACTGAAGCTTTCTTT	CASSSPARQGTEAFF
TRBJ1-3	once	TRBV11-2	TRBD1	TGTGCCAGCAGCTCTAGGAACCGGGACAGGGACTCTGGAAACACCATATATTTT	CASSSRNRDRDSGNTIYF
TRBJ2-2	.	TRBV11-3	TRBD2	TGTGCCAGCAGCTCATATTCTAGCGGGAGCGGCACCGGGGAGCTGTTTTTT	CASSSYSSGSGTGELFF
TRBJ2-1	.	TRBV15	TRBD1	TGTGCCACCAGCAGGGGGACAGGGGGTGGTGGGGAGCAGTTCTTC	CATSRGTGGGGEQFF
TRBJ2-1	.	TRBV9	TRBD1	TGTGCCAGCAGCGTAAACCCCACAGGGGCGGCCGATGAGCAGTTCTTC	CASSVNPTGAADEQFF
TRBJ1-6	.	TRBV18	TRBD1	TGTGCCAGCTCATCGGGACAGGTCCATAATTCACCCCTCCACTTT	CASSSGQVHNSPLHF
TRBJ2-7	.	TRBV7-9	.	TGTGCCAGCAGCCCGCGGGCTTCTTCCTACGAGCAGTACTTC	CASSPRASSYEQYF
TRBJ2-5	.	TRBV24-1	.	TGTGCCACCAGTGATTTTCGGGGGGCGGGGGAGACCCAGTACTTC	CATSDFRGAGETQYF
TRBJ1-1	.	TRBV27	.	TGTGCCAGCAGTTTTGTCCGGGACACTGAAGCTTTCTTT	CASSFVRDTEAFF
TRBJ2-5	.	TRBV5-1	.	TGCGCCAGCAGGTTCGACTGGCCTTCCGAGACCCAGTACTTC	CASRFDWPSETQYF
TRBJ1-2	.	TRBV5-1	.	TGCGCCAGCAGCTTGGCCGGTTGGGGCTACACCTTC	CASSLAGWGYTF
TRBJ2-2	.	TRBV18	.	TGTGCCAGCTCACCGAGGACCGGGGAGCTGTTTTTT	CASSPRTGELFF
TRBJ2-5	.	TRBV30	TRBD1	TGTGCCTGGGGACAGGGCGAGGTAGAGACCCAGTACTTC	CAWGQGEVETQYF
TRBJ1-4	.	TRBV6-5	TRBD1	TGTGCCAGCAGTACACGGACAGGGTTGGGTGAAAAACTGTTTTTT	CASSTRTGLGEKLFF
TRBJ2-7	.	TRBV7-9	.	TGTGCCAGCAGCCGGAGCTCCTACGAGCAGTACTTC	CASSRSSYEQYF
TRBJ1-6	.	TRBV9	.	TGTGCCAGCAGCGTAGTCGGGGGGCTGGGGTATAATTCACCCCTCCACTTT	CASSVVGGLGYNSPLHF
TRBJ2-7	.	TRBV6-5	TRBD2	TGTGCCAGCTTAGGGGGTTCGGCGGGAGGCGGCGAGCAGTACTTC	CASLGGSAGGGEQYF
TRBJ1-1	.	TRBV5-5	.	TGTGCCAGCAGCGGCAGGGTAGCTTTCTTT	CASSGRVAFF
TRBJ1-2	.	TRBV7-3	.	TGTGCCAGCAGCAGCGGGGCCCAAGGAGATGGCTACACCTTC	CASSSGAQGDGYTF
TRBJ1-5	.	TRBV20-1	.	TGCAGTGCTAGTTATCAGTATAGCAATCAGCCCCAGCATTTT	CSASYQYSNQPQHF
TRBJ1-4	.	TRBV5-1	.	TGCGCCAGCAGTCCCCGTGCAACTAATGAAAAACTGTTTTTT	CASSPRATNEKLFF
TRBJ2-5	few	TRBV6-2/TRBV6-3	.	TGTGCCAGCAGCCGACGGGGTCAAGAGACCCAGTACTTC	CASSRRGQETQYF
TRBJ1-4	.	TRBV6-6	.	TGTGCCAGCAGTTACGTGACAGGCAATGAAAAACTGTTTTTT	CASSYVTGNEKLFF
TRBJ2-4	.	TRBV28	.	TGTGCCAGCAGTTTGGGGGGAGGCAAAAACATTCAGTACTTC	CASSLGGGKNIQYF
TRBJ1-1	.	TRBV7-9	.	TGTGCCAGCAGTTACAGGGACACTGAAGCTTTCTTT	CASSYRDTEAFF
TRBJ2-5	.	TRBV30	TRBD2	TGTGCCTGTGGAGCGGGACAAGAGACCCAGTACTTC	CACGAGQETQYF
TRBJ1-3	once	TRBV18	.	TGTGCCAGCTCGCCCCGGGACTCTGGAAACACCATATATTTT	CASSPRDSGNTIYF
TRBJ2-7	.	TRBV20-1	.	TGCAGTGCTAGAGATTTACAGGAGCAGTACTTC	CSARDLQEQYF
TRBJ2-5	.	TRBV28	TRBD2	TGTGCCAGCAGTAGCGGGACTAGTAGGGGACCGGCCCAGTACTTC	CASSSGTSRGPAQYF
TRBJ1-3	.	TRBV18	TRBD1	TGTGCCAGCTCACCATTAAGGACAGGAGGGGACACCATATATTTT	CASSPLRTGGDTIYF
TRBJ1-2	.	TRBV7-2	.	TGTGCCAGCAGCCCGGACTCCGGCTATGGCTACACCTTC	CASSPDSGYGYTF
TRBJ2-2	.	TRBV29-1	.	TGCAGCGTGGCCCCCAGGGACACCGGGGAGCTGTTTTTT	CSVAPRDTGELFF
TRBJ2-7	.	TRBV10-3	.	TGTGCCATCAGTTTTTTACAGGGCTACGAGCAGTACTTC	CAISFLQGYEQYF
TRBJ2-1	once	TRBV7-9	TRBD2	TGTGCCAGCAGGGGGACTAGCGGGAGGTGGAATGAGCAGTTCTTC	CASRGTSGRWNEQFF
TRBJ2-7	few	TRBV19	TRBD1	TGTGCCAGTAGTATCGGTCAGGGGGCCCACGAGCAGTACTTC	CASSIGQGAHEQYF
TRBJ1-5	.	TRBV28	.	TGTGCCAGCGCGGGGGGGGGCGGTCAGCCCCAGCATTTT	CASAGGGGQPQHF
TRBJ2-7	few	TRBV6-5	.	TGTGCCAGCAGCCTCACGAGGTCCGAGCAGTACTTC	CASSLTRSEQYF
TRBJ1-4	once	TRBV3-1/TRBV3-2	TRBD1	TGTGCCAGCTCCCCGGGACAGGGAACTAATGAAAAACTGTTTTTT	CASSPGQGTNEKLFF
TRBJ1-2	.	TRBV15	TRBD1	TGTGCCACCAGCCGCCGGGACAGGGGGCGCGGTTTCGGCTACACCTTC	CATSRRDRGRGFGYTF
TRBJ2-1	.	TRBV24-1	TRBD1	TGTGCCACCAGTGACACCCGGGACAGGGGTTCAAATGAGCAGTTCTTC	CATSDTRDRGSNEQFF
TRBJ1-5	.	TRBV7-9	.	TGTGCCAGCAGTCCAGGCCAAGGTCAGCCCCAGCATTTT	CASSPGQGQPQHF
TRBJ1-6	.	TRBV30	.	TGTGCCGGGGACATGGGCAATTCACCCCTCCACTTT	CAGDMGNSPLHF
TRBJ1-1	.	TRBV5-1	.	TGCGCCAGCAGCTTGGTACAGGGTTCCACTGAAGCTTTCTTT	CASSLVQGSTEAFF
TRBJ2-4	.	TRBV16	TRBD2	TGTGCCAGCAGCCCCCAGTGGGGGGGTTCCAAAAACATTCAGTACTTC	CASSPQWGGSKNIQYF
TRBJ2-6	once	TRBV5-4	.	TGTGCCAGCAGCCCTCAGTGGTACGGGGCCAACGTCCTGACTTTC	CASSPQWYGANVLTF
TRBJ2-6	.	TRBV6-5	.	TGTGCCAGCAGTTACGACAATACGGGGGCCAACGTCCTGACTTTC	CASSYDNTGANVLTF